The 27 T cell receptor beta chains presented below share a single source sample, sequenced in a study of beta chain features in type 1 diabetes (dated by TCRdb to between 2018 and 2020). What the work shows at the level of the full study, not this receptor alone: A moderate but significant shortening of TCRB CDR3 length was observed in type 1 diabetes patients in all four CD4+ subsets.

No antigen is known for these receptors. Receptors were amplified or captured by the immunoSEQ multiplex PCR assay. The entire amount of isolated RNA was reverse transcribed using the High Capacity cDNA Reverse Transcription Kit, so the sequenced TCRB transcripts were expressed ones. Drawn from immuneACCESS, this table holds only the in-frame rearrangements with V and J called that TCRdb kept. Clones are partly lost; checked studies trace under half to an unresolved V gene and leave the rest unexplained. This sample holds a few hundred thousand clones; 13% were observed only once. Together, the top ten hold 0.013% to 0.015% of the sample. Sequenced input: naive CD4+ T cells from blood. The cell subset or site label corresponds to: true naive CD4+ T cells. The receptors come from a woman aged 18-29 years with type 1 diabetes.

This clone has at least ten counts. The chain combines TRBV23-1 with TRBJ2-7; 12 bases are shared with TRBD2. TRBV23-1 is flagged as an ORF with uncertain function. This CDR3 region has 14 residues. Trimming took 7 bases from V and 2 from J; bases not matched to a gene: 3. The DNA for the CDR3 is TGCGCCAGCAAAACTAGCGGGAGGCCCTACGAGCAGTACTTC. It encodes CASKTSGRPYEQYF.

The chain carries TRBV7-2 and TRBJ2-7, with 11 nucleotides matching TRBD2. V lost 5 bases and J lost 6; bases outside the gene matches: 6. This CDR3 region has 14 residues. The germline gives CDR1 SGHTA, CDR2 FQGNSA. As DNA, the CDR3 is TGTGCCAGCAGCCCCTTAGCGGGAGGGGCCGAGCAGTACGTC. This gives the protein CASSPLAGGAEQYV.

This clone was detected only a few times. This rearrangement joins TRBV29-1 to TRBJ1-1, with 7 bases lining up with TRBD1. CDR1 SQVTM and CDR2 ANQGSEA come from the germline V gene. The CDR3 is 14 residues long. Trimming took 2 bases from V and 0 from J; bases not matched to a gene: 3. CDR3 DNA sequence: TGCAGCGTTGAAAGGGACAGACTGAACACTGAAGCTTTCTTT. Translation: CSVERDRLNTEAFF.

V usage is TRBV4-3 and J usage is TRBJ1-2, with 8 nucleotides matching TRBD1. Unmatched junction bases numbered 11, after V lost 4 bases and J lost 4 bases. In germline, CDR1 is LGHNA, CDR2 YSLEER. This CDR3 is built from 16 residues. CDR3 nucleotide sequence: TGCGCCAGCAGCCCTCGGGACAGGAGAGGGGCCTATGGCTACACCTTC. Its protein product is CASSPRDRRGAYGYTF.

This clone was seen only a few times. This rearrangement joins TRBV19 to TRBJ2-3, with TRBD2 identical over 7 bases. This CDR3 is built from 13 residues. From germline, CDR1 is LNHDA and CDR2 SQIVND (reference sequence). J gave up 1 base and V 10 bases, and 5 bases lay outside the gene matches. CDR3: CATRDYRTDTQYF. Here the CDR3 DNA reads TGTGCCACCCGGGACTACCGCACAGATACGCAGTATTTT.

This clone was observed a handful of times. The chain combines TRBV14 with TRBJ2-6, with D maybe TRBD2 (6 bases). Germline V gene sequence: CDR1 SGHDN, CDR2 FVKESK. V was shortened by 3 bases and J by 2 bases, with 20 bases between the two germline ends. The CDR3 is made up of 19 amino acids. CDR3 coding DNA: TGTGCCAGCAGCCACCTCCGGGGGTCTTACATCGCTGGGGCCAACGTCCTGACTTTC. This sequence encodes CASSHLRGSYIAGANVLTF.

A few counts support this clone. The chain employs TRBV14 and TRBJ2-5; D is possibly TRBD1 (6 bases). Germline V gene lookup returns CDR1 SGHDN and CDR2 FVKESK. Trimming took 0 bases from V and 4 from J, leaving 12 bases between them. The CDR3 covers 15 residues. Here the CDR3 reads CASSQEWGRAETQYF. In DNA form, the CDR3 reads TGTGCCAGCAGCCAAGAGTGGGGGCGGGCAGAGACCCAGTACTTC.

The table lists this clone with a few counts. The chain carries TRBV28 and TRBJ2-4; 11 bases are shared with TRBD1. V lost 0 bases, J lost 6 bases, and 7 bases stayed unmatched. CDR3 length: 17 amino acids. Germline-derived CDR1 and CDR2 are MDHEN and SYDVKM. CDR3: CASSLWGTGTGGNIQYF. The CDR3, as DNA: TGTGCCAGCAGTTTATGGGGCACCGGGACAGGGGGAAACATTCAGTACTTC. Combining the CDR3 with reference TRBV28 and TRBJ2-4 gives the whole variable domain DVKVTQSSRYLVKRTGEKVFLECVQDMDHENMFWYRQDPGLGLRLIYFSYDVKMKEKGDIPEGYSVSREKKERFSLILESASTNQTSMYLCASSLWGTGTGGNIQYFGAGTRLSVL.

The gene calls are TRBV7-2 and TRBJ2-1, with D maybe TRBD1 (5 bases). The CDR3 covers 15 residues. V lost 5 bases and J 4 bases, leaving 15 bases between the germline ends. Germline V gives CDR1 SGHTA, CDR2 FQGNSA. CDR3 bases: TGTGCCAGCAGCCGGGCAGGGCCGGGTTACAATGAGCAGTTCTTC. Its protein product is CASSRAGPGYNEQFF.

V is TRBV7-9 and J is TRBJ1-2; perhaps TRBD1 as D (5 bases). CDR3 length: 13 residues. The ends were cut back, 4 bases at V and 0 bases at J, with 6 bases in the middle. Germline CDR1 and CDR2: SEHNR and FQNEAQ (reference sequence). CDR3 amino acids: CASSSTANYGYTF. In DNA form, the CDR3 reads TGTGCCAGCAGCTCGACAGCTAACTATGGCTACACCTTC.

J is TRBJ2-1 and V is TRBV9, with TRBD2 matching over 10 bases. Germline-derived CDR1 and CDR2 are SGDLS and YYNGEE. This CDR3 is 15 amino acids long. V lost 1 base and J lost 4; bases outside the gene matches: 2. CDR3 in amino acids: CASSVTSGTYNEQFF. The CDR3 coding sequence is TGTGCCAGCAGCGTAACTAGCGGGACGTACAATGAGCAGTTCTTC. The entire variable domain, with the rest obtained from reference TRBV9 and TRBJ2-1, is as follows: DSGVTQTPKHLITATGQRVTLRCSPRSGDLSVYWYQQSLDQGLQFLIQYYNGEERAKGNILERFSAQQFPDLHSELNLSSLELGDSALYFCASSVTSGTYNEQFFGPGTRLTVL.

In this sample, this clone turned up a few times. This chain joins TRBV9 and TRBJ2-1; D perhaps matches TRBD1 (6 bases). Deletions cut 3 bases from V and 7 bases from J, with 20 bases between. This CDR3 is 16 amino acids long. Germline loops: CDR1 SGDLS, CDR2 YYNGEE. CDR3 DNA sequence: TGTGCCAGCAGCGGAGATCTCAGGGGTCGTCTTAATGAGCAGTTCTTC. This encodes CASSGDLRGRLNEQFF.

This clone was found a few times. The rearrangement uses TRBV29-1 and TRBJ2-1, with D maybe TRBD1 (5 bases). CDR3 length equals 13 residues. From germline, CDR1 is SQVTM and CDR2 ANQGSEA. Trimming shortened V by 8 bases and J by 3 bases, and 14 bases separated the two germline ends. The CDR3 sequence: CSTFEDNYNEQFF. The CDR3 DNA reads as TGCAGCACATTTGAGGACAACTACAATGAGCAGTTCTTC.

This clone was detected only a few times. This rearrangement joins TRBV28 to TRBJ2-7; 7 bases align to TRBD2. This CDR3 spans 12 amino acids. Trimming took 5 bases from V and 4 from J; bases not matched to a gene: 2. In germline, CDR1 is MDHEN, CDR2 SYDVKM. The CDR3, as DNA: TGTGCCAGCAGTCAGGGACTATACGAGCAGTACGTC. It codes for CASSQGLYEQYV.

This clone was counted between two and nine times. The chain couples TRBV30 to TRBJ2-1; 10 nucleotides align to TRBD2. Unmatched junction bases numbered 6, after V lost 5 bases and J lost 8 bases. The CDR3 spans 13 residues. In germline, CDR1 is GTSNPN, CDR2 SVGIG (reference sequence). The CDR3 DNA follows: TGTGCCTGGTCTAGCGGGAGAGTCTATGAGCAGTTCTTC. As protein: CAWSSGRVYEQFF. Based on the CDR3 plus reference TRBV30 and TRBJ2-1, the full variable domain is SQTIHQWPATLVQPVGSPLSLECTVEGTSNPNLYWYRQAAGRGLQLLFYSVGIGQISSEVPQNLSASRPQDRQFILSSKKLLLSDSGFYLCAWSSGRVYEQFFGPGTRLTVL.

This clone showed up just a few times. The chain recombines TRBV7-3 with TRBJ2-7; maybe TRBD2 (6 bases). The CDR3 length is 15 residues. Between the trimmed V and J ends, which lost 3 bases and 0 bases, there was a span of 12 bases. The germline CDR1 and CDR2 sequences are SGHTA and FQGTGA. The CDR3, as DNA: TGTGCCAGCAGCTTGCGCGGCGGGAACTCCTACGAGCAGTACTTC. This sequence encodes CASSLRGGNSYEQYF.

This clone was observed a handful of times. V gene TRBV18 combines with J gene TRBJ1-1; no clear D. V lost 1 base to trimming and J lost 1 base, with 10 bases between them. Germline lookup yields CDR1 KGHSH and CDR2 LQKENI. The CDR3 spans 15 residues. CDR3 sequence reads: CASSPQNSPNTEAFF. The CDR3 DNA is TGTGCCAGCTCACCACAGAACAGCCCGAACACTGAAGCTTTCTTT.

About this clone itself: Different DNA sequences within this sample yield the same CDR3. The rearrangement joins TRBV30 to TRBJ2-1; the D gene is possibly TRBD1 (5 bases). Germline CDR1 and CDR2: GTSNPN and SVGIG (reference sequence). Trimming left V 2 bases short and J 7 bases short, with 6 bases between. The CDR3 loop spans 11 amino acids. CDR3 residues: CAWSPGNEQFF. CDR3 bases: TGTGCCTGGAGTCCAGGGAATGAGCAGTTCTTC.

This clone was seen only a few times. This chain joins TRBV4-3 and TRBJ1-2; 7 bases are shared with TRBD1. CDR1 is LGHNA, CDR2 YSLEER, per germline. V was clipped by 2 bases and J by 2 bases; unmatched bases: 2. The CDR3 spans 14 residues. Written as DNA, the CDR3 is TGCGCCAGCAGCCAAACACAGGGGAACTATGGCTACACCTTC. Translation gives CASSQTQGNYGYTF.

This chain joins TRBV4-2 and TRBJ2-1; TRBD2 matches 9 bases. V was pared by 0 bases and J by 0 bases, with 3 bases of the junction left unmatched. The CDR3 runs to 17 residues. In germline, CDR1 is LGHNA, CDR2 YNFKEQ. CDR3 in amino acids: CASSQDAGGSSYNEQFF. As DNA, the CDR3 is TGTGCCAGCAGCCAAGACGCGGGAGGGAGCTCCTACAATGAGCAGTTCTTC.

The chain employs TRBV29-1 and TRBJ1-4, with a tentative D call TRBD1 (6 bases). The CDR3 spans 13 residues. V dropped 6 bases and J dropped 7 bases, with 15 bases sitting between them. The germline V gene encodes CDR1 SQVTM and CDR2 ANQGSEA. The CDR3 sequence is CSVDTGRGEKLFF. DNA of the CDR3: TGCAGCGTAGACACAGGGAGAGGTGAAAAACTGTTTTTT.

This clone was seen more than once but under ten times. The chain employs TRBV28 and TRBJ1-1, with D unclear. The germline V and J ends were trimmed by 3 bases and 5 bases, with 7 bases remaining between them. The germline gives CDR1 MDHEN, CDR2 SYDVKM. This CDR3 comprises 12 residues. The CDR3 here is CASSLSVTEAFF. Here the CDR3 DNA reads TGTGCCAGCAGTTTGTCCGTAACTGAAGCTTTCTTT.

V and J are TRBV28 and TRBJ2-7; perhaps TRBD2 as D (6 bases). Trimming removed 2 bases at V and 2 bases at J, with 10 bases between. The CDR3 length is 14 residues. Germline lookup yields CDR1 MDHEN and CDR2 SYDVKM. CDR3 sequence: CASSLGGNPYEQYV. The DNA of the CDR3 is TGTGCCAGCAGTTTAGGAGGGAATCCCTACGAGCAGTACGTC.

This clone was counted between two and nine times. The chain uses TRBV7-2 and TRBJ2-1, with D possibly matching TRBD1 (5 bases). The CDR3 is 13 amino acids. Germline CDR1 reads SGHTA; CDR2 reads FQGNSA. V gave up 5 bases and J gave up 9 bases, with 14 bases separating them. CDR3 DNA: TGTGCCAGCAGCCTTGAGCTTAGGGGTGAGCAGTTCTTC. Amino acid sequence: CASSLELRGEQFF.

V gene TRBV29-1 combines with J gene TRBJ2-1; D is unresolved. CDR1 SQVTM and CDR2 ANQGSEA come from the germline V gene. This CDR3 region has 16 residues. Trimming took off 2 bases at V and 0 bases at J, with 14 bases between the two ends. CDR3 in amino acids: CSVEPDSRSSYNEQFF. For the CDR3, the DNA is TGCAGCGTTGAACCGGATTCTAGGAGCTCCTACAATGAGCAGTTCTTC.

In its sample, this clone was seen a few times. The chain links TRBV2 to TRBJ2-3; the D is unclear. The germline V gene encodes CDR1 SNHLY and CDR2 FYNNEI. This CDR3 is 14 amino acids long. V was cut by 4 bases and J by 0 bases, with 8 bases left in between. CDR3 DNA: TGTGCCAGCAGTGCAGTTGCTAGCACAGATACGCAGTATTTT. Translation gives CASSAVASTDTQYF.

This chain connects TRBV7-9 to TRBJ2-5; 7 bases map to TRBD2. Losses at the gene ends were 2 bases for V and 7 bases for J; bases not matched to a gene: 13. Germline assignment: CDR1 SEHNR and CDR2 FQNEAQ (reference sequence). The CDR3 has 16 residues. The CDR3 DNA follows: TGTGCCAGCAGCTTACTAGCGGAGACATGGGGCCGGACCCAGTACTTC. It specifies CASSLLAETWGRTQYF.